The source of this T cell receptor beta chain is a study of blood T cells in healthy people across ages. For the second PCR, which ran for about 7 to 11 cycles, a sample-barcoded 5' primer and a J-beta primer mix were used. Each CDR3 protein gets one entry after TCRdb re-called the 5' RACE reads with MiXCR. Of about 290,000 distinct CDR3 sequences listed, 27% were seen once; the top ten hold approximately 28%. CDR1 is DFQATT and CDR2 is SNEGSKA in the germline V gene (reference sequence). The V and J ends lost 5 bases and 6 bases respectively, with 13 bases between them. This CDR3 is built from 12 residues. As to this clonotype: Its antigen remains unknown.

The study's findings and limits: Unknown CMV status may confound age-related changes in expanded clones.

The sequence derives from an older woman in good health. The V gene is TRBV20-1, the J gene TRBJ1-1, with D possibly TRBD1 on 6 matching bases. Sequencing input: blood. The DNA of the CDR3 is TGCAGTGCTTCTAAGGGGGACTCTGAAGCTTTCTTT. Residues: CSASKGDSEAFF.